Here is one T cell receptor beta chain with its context. As yet, its antigen is unknown. The sample comes from a study of post-analysis software for immune sequencing data. Points from the study as a whole: Higher frequency in patients than in controls was seen for five TRBV segments, with TRBV5-6, TRBV5-1 and TRBV20-1 among them.

Every TCR beta cDNA library bore unique molecular identifiers. TCRdb independently ran MiXCR on the PCR reads; one entry per CDR3 protein. The sample lists 600,000 to 750,000 distinct CDR3 sequences; 55% to 70% were seen once. V gave up 3 bases and J gave up 2 bases, with 12 bases separating them. This CDR3 spans 15 amino acids. Specimen: blood. The genes are TRBV12-3 or TRBV12-4 and TRBJ2-3; D is unclear. This clonotype was obtained from a girl aged 2-10 years with multiple sclerosis. The CDR3 DNA reads TGTGCCAGCAGTTTGGGGTACAAGGTCACAGATACGCAGTATTTT. This sequence encodes CASSLGYKVTDTQYF.